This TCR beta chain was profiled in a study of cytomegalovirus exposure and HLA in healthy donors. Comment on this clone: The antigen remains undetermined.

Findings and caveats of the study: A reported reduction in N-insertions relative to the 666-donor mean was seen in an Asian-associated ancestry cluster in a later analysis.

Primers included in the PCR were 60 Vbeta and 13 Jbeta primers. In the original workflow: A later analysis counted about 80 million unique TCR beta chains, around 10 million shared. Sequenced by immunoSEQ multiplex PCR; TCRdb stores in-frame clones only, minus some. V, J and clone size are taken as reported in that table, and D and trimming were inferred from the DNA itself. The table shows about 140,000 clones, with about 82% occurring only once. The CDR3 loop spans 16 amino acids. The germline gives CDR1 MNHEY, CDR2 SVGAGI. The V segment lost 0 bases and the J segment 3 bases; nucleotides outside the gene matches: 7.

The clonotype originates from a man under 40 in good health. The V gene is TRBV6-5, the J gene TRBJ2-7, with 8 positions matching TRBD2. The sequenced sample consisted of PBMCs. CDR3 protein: CASSYSRLAGYYEQYF. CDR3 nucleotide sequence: TGTGCCAGCAGTTACTCGAGGCTAGCGGGCTACTACGAGCAGTACTTC.